These T cell receptor beta chains were read from a single sample in a study of blood T cells in healthy people across ages. TCRdb redid the calling of the 5' RACE reads with MiXCR, one entry per CDR3 protein. The sample carries 790,000 or so distinct CDR3 sequences, roughly 56% recorded once. The sample taken for sequencing was blood. The receptors were gathered from a man in his forties in good health. The CDR3 runs from the conserved cysteine through the conserved F or W. The D gene is left open where the match is weak. Size is stated for part of the rows, as once, few or many counts, or as a class when the clone is expanded.

J gene: TRBJ2-5
clone size: .
D gene: .
CDR3 length: 15
V gene: TRBV20-1
CDR3 DNA: TGCAGTGCTAGTTTGAGCGGGCCAACCCAAGAGACCCAGTACTTC
CDR3 protein: CSASLSGPTQETQYF

J gene: TRBJ2-7
clone size: .
D gene: TRBD1
CDR3 length: 15
V gene: TRBV5-1
CDR3 DNA: TGCGCCAGCAGCCTCGGGACAGGGGGCTTCTACGAGCAGTACTTC
CDR3 protein: CASSLGTGGFYEQYF

J gene: TRBJ1-5
clone size: .
D gene: .
CDR3 length: 14
V gene: TRBV28
CDR3 DNA: TGTGCCAGCAGGTTAAGACTTAGCAATCAGCCCCAGCATTTT
CDR3 protein: CASRLRLSNQPQHF

J gene: TRBJ2-7
clone size: few
D gene: TRBD1
CDR3 length: 15
V gene: TRBV4-1
CDR3 DNA: TGCGCCAGCAGCCAAGCGGAGACAGGGACCTACGAGCAGTACTTC
CDR3 protein: CASSQAETGTYEQYF

J gene: TRBJ1-1
clone size: .
D gene: .
CDR3 length: 16
V gene: TRBV4-1
CDR3 DNA: TGCGCCAGCAGCCAAGCAACAGGGTGGGCGAACACTGAAGCTTTCTTT
CDR3 protein: CASSQATGWANTEAFF

J gene: TRBJ1-4
clone size: .
D gene: .
CDR3 length: 14
V gene: TRBV5-1
CDR3 DNA: TGCGCCGGCAGCCTACAGAGGGGGAGTGAAAAACTGTTTTTT
CDR3 protein: CAGSLQRGSEKLFF

J gene: TRBJ2-7
clone size: few
D gene: .
CDR3 length: 14
V gene: TRBV29-1
CDR3 DNA: TGCAGCGTTGAGGCTGGCAGGGGAGGAGACGAGCAGTACTTC
CDR3 protein: CSVEAGRGGDEQYF

J gene: TRBJ1-5
clone size: few
D gene: .
CDR3 length: 12
V gene: TRBV20-1
CDR3 DNA: TGCAGTGCGGGCAGAAGCAATCAGCCCCAGCATTTT
CDR3 protein: CSAGRSNQPQHF

J gene: TRBJ1-2
clone size: .
D gene: .
CDR3 length: 14
V gene: TRBV9
CDR3 DNA: TGTGCCAGCAGCGTAGCTGAGGGGTCCCATGGCTACACCTTC
CDR3 protein: CASSVAEGSHGYTF

J gene: TRBJ2-4
clone size: .
D gene: TRBD2
CDR3 length: 15
V gene: TRBV7-2
CDR3 DNA: TGTGCCAGCGTGGTCATGGGACTAGCGGGAAGTGGGCAGTACTTC
CDR3 protein: CASVVMGLAGSGQYF

J gene: TRBJ1-2
clone size: .
D gene: .
CDR3 length: 14
V gene: TRBV30
CDR3 DNA: TGTGCCTGGAGTGTACTGCACGGGGTAGGGGGCTACACCTTC
CDR3 protein: CAWSVLHGVGGYTF

J gene: TRBJ1-5
clone size: .
D gene: .
CDR3 length: 14
V gene: TRBV15
CDR3 DNA: TGTGCCACCAGCAGAGACTGGGATAATCAGCCCCAGCATTTT
CDR3 protein: CATSRDWDNQPQHF

J gene: TRBJ1-2
clone size: once
D gene: .
CDR3 length: 12
V gene: TRBV7-2
CDR3 DNA: TGTGCCAGCAGCTTACCTACAGCTGGCTACACCTTC
CDR3 protein: CASSLPTAGYTF

J gene: TRBJ2-5
clone size: few
D gene: TRBD2
CDR3 length: 17
V gene: TRBV20-1
CDR3 DNA: TGCAGTGCCAGAGTGGGACTAGCGGGAGTTGGCGGAGAGACCCAGTACTTC
CDR3 protein: CSARVGLAGVGGETQYF

J gene: TRBJ2-7
clone size: .
D gene: .
CDR3 length: 15
V gene: TRBV5-1
CDR3 DNA: TGCGCCAGCAGCTTGCTTGGTAGCGGCTCCTACGAGCAGTACTTC
CDR3 protein: CASSLLGSGSYEQYF

J gene: TRBJ2-7
clone size: .
D gene: .
CDR3 length: 14
V gene: TRBV7-2
CDR3 DNA: TGTGCCAGCAGCTTAGGTACCTCGAACAATGAGCAGTACTTC
CDR3 protein: CASSLGTSNNEQYF

J gene: TRBJ2-7
clone size: .
D gene: .
CDR3 length: 16
V gene: TRBV25-1
CDR3 DNA: TGTGCCAGCAGTGAAACGGGGGAACGGTCTCCCTACGAGCAGTACTTC
CDR3 protein: CASSETGERSPYEQYF